The 12 T cell receptor beta chains below were found in one sample sequenced in a study of T-cell reconstitution after alpha-beta-depleted transplantation in children. A library of TCRbeta sequences, prepared with unique molecular identifiers, was generated. TCRdb used MiXCR to reprocess the PCR reads, holding one entry per CDR3 protein. Of about 190,000 distinct CDR3 sequences listed, about 6.3% are singletons. The material was PBMCs from the stem cell graft donor, obtained from the stem cell graft. The receptors were sampled from a human donor who donated a stem cell graft to a child with Wiskott-Aldrich syndrome.

This clonotype was observed at least ten times. The CDR3 coding sequence is TGCAGTGCTGTTATAGCGGGGGGTGGAGAGACCCAGTACTTC. This encodes CSAVIAGGGETQYF. V is TRBV20-1 and J is TRBJ2-5; the match to TRBD2 covers 10 bases. J was trimmed by 4 bases and V by 5 bases; bases with no gene match: 7. This CDR3 region has 14 residues. Per germline, CDR1 DFQATT and CDR2 SNEGSKA (reference sequence).

This clonotype was seen ten or more times. This sequence joins TRBV7-8 and TRBJ1-2; 7 bases map to TRBD1. This CDR3 has 13 residues. Germline CDR1 and CDR2: SGHVS and FQNEAQ. Trimming took 5 bases from V and 6 from J; bases not matched to a gene: 6. The CDR3, as DNA: TGTGCCAGCAGCGGGCAGACAGGGAATGGCTACACCTTC. Protein: CASSGQTGNGYTF.

This clonotype was observed at least ten times. The rearrangement joins TRBV10-3 to TRBJ2-5; D remains unclear. CDR1 is ENHRY and CDR2 is SYGVKD in the germline V gene. V dropped 2 bases and J dropped 3 bases, with 13 bases sitting between them. The CDR3 spans 15 residues. The CDR3 region is CAISEGHPSEETQYF. CDR3 sequence (DNA): TGTGCCATCAGTGAGGGGCACCCAAGCGAAGAGACCCAGTACTTC.

Ten or more counts support this clonotype. The chain couples TRBV10-3 to TRBJ2-1, with 9 nucleotides matching TRBD2. Germline CDR1 reads ENHRY; CDR2 reads SYGVKD. The CDR3 spans 12 residues. The V and J ends lost 11 bases and 9 bases, in that order; junction bases with no gene match: 8. This chain's CDR3 is CAGGLAGGEQFF. The CDR3 DNA sequence: TGTGCCGGGGGACTAGCTGGAGGTGAGCAGTTCTTC.

In the case of this clonotype: One end of the junction does not line up with germline, which may come from a read error. V gene TRBV20-1 combines with J gene TRBJ2-7, with 7 bases identical to TRBD1. Germline V gives CDR1 DFQATT, CDR2 SNEGSKA (reference sequence). The CDR3 is 19 amino acids. This CDR3 reads CCAIEPRATGSLGSYEQYF. CDR3 DNA: TGCTGTGCTATAGAGCCCCGGGCGACAGGGTCCCTGGGGTCTTACGAGCAGTACTTC.

Many counts were recorded for this clonotype. The V and J genes are TRBV4-3 and TRBJ1-1; possibly TRBD1 for D (5 bases). CDR1 and CDR2 from the germline V gene are LGHNA and YSLEER. The ends were cut back, 5 bases at V and 5 bases at J, with 9 bases in the middle. The CDR3 has 12 residues. CDR3 in amino acids: CASSGGETEAFF. CDR3 in DNA: TGCGCCAGCAGCGGGGGAGAGACTGAAGCTTTCTTT.

Only a few counts were recorded for this clonotype. This chain links TRBV29-1 with TRBJ2-5, with D perhaps assigned TRBD1 or TRBD2 (5 bases each). This CDR3 has 12 residues. The germline gives CDR1 SQVTM, CDR2 ANQGSEA. Written as DNA, the CDR3 is TGCACCGTGGCCGAGGGGCGCGAGACCCAGTACTTC. Encoded protein: CTVAEGRETQYF.

This clonotype was picked up many times. The chain links TRBV6-5 to TRBJ2-4; D gene uncertain. Germline V CDR1 and CDR2: MNHEY, SVGAGI. The CDR3 runs 12 residues. Trimming took 6 bases from V and 6 from J, leaving 9 bases between them. The CDR3 bases are TGTGCCAGCAGCCCGAGACCAAACATTCAGTACTTC. The encoded protein is CASSPRPNIQYF.

This clonotype was seen ten or more times. The chain links TRBV20-1 to TRBJ2-1; 12 nucleotides agree with TRBD2. CDR3 length equals 14 residues. CDR1 and CDR2 from the germline V gene are DFQATT and SNEGSKA (reference sequence). Losses at the gene ends were 7 bases for V and 6 bases for J; bases not matched to a gene: 7. CDR3 region: CSVLTSGGPNEQFF. The CDR3 region has the DNA TGCAGTGTTCTGACTAGCGGGGGCCCCAATGAGCAGTTCTTC.

The chain employs TRBV5-1 and TRBJ2-3; no reliable D call. Germline CDR1 SGHRS, CDR2 YFSETQ. The CDR3 extends over 14 amino acids. V was trimmed by 3 bases and J by 2 bases, leaving 10 bases between them. CDR3 sequence reads: CASSSGVITDTQYF. The CDR3 DNA follows: TGCGCCAGCAGCTCCGGCGTTATCACAGATACGCAGTATTTT.

Concerning this clonotype: This may be a read error: a much more frequent sequence differs by one nucleotide. The chain joins TRBV5-1 to TRBJ2-1, with D unresolved. Germline CDR1 and CDR2: SGHRS and YFSETQ. The CDR3 is 15 amino acids. The V gene lost 4 bases and the J gene lost 0 bases, with 11 bases spanning the gap. The CDR3 sequence is CASSRESSSYNEQFF. For the CDR3, the DNA is TGCGCCAGCAGCCGAGAGTCGAGCTCCTACAATGAGCAGTTCTTC.

The chain carries TRBV7-2 and TRBJ2-7, with TRBD1 as a possible D gene (8 bases). Germline V gene lookup returns CDR1 SGHTA and CDR2 FQGNSA. Trimming shortened V by 5 bases and J by 5 bases, and 16 bases separated the two germline ends. CDR3 size: 14 residues. In DNA form, the CDR3 reads TGTGCCAGCAGCACACAGGGGGGGGTGGACGAGCAGTACTTC. The encoded protein is CASSTQGGVDEQYF.